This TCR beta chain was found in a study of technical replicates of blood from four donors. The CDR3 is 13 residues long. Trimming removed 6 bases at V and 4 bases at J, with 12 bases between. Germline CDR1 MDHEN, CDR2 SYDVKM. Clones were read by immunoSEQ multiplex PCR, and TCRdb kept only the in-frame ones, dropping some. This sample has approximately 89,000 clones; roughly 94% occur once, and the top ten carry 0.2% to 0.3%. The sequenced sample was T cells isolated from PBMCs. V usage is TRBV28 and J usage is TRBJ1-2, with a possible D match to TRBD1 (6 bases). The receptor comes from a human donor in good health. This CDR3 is CASSPGQLYGYTF. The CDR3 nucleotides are TGTGCCAGCAGCCCCGGACAGCTCTATGGCTACACCTTC.